The 30 T cell receptor beta chains presented below share a single source sample, sequenced in a study of shared clonotypes between healthy human individuals (dated by TCRdb to 2020 to 2022). CD8 naive samples were CD45RO-negative cells positively selected for CCR7, giving a CD45RA+CCR7+ population that excluded TemRA cells. The library was generated by the immunoSEQ multiplex PCR assay. TCRdb retrieved this table from immuneACCESS and kept in-frame rearrangements only. Not all clones are present; in checked studies, unresolved V genes account for under half, and no reason is known for the remainder. The sample profile shows hundreds of thousands of clones; 92% of them were found once. The leading ten clones occupy 24% of the sample. What was sequenced was naive CD8+ T cells sorted from blood. Taken with the paper, the label for cell subset or site translates to: CD45RA+CCR7+. These receptors were collected from a man aged 30-40 years in good health.

V and J are TRBV7-2 and TRBJ2-1; possibly TRBD2 for D (5 bases). The CDR3 sequence is 17 residues long. The ends were cut back, 5 bases at V and 3 bases at J, with 20 bases in the middle. The germline V gene has CDR1 SGHTA and CDR2 FQGNSA. CDR3 loop: CASSASVLRVVYNEQFF. In nucleotides, the CDR3 is TGTGCCAGCAGCGCCTCCGTTTTGCGGGTTGTCTACAATGAGCAGTTCTTC.

The chain links TRBV29-1 to TRBJ2-7, with 8 bases identical to TRBD2. In germline, CDR1 is SQVTM, CDR2 ANQGSEA. Unmatched junction bases numbered 2, after V lost 5 bases and J lost 2 bases. The CDR3 length is 12 residues. CDR3: CSVKGLAYEQYF. The CDR3 DNA reads TGCAGCGTTAAGGGACTAGCCTACGAGCAGTACTTC.

CDR3 in amino acids: CASSLGRFSWRTEAFF. CDR3 coding DNA: TGTGCCAGCAGCTTGGGACGTTTCTCTTGGCGGACTGAAGCTTTCTTT. The chain couples TRBV5-8 to TRBJ1-1, with D uncertain. V lost 0 bases to trimming and J lost 5 bases, with 17 bases between them. The germline CDR1 and CDR2 sequences are SGHTS and YDEGEE. This CDR3 region has 16 residues.

V usage is TRBV2 and J usage is TRBJ2-2; TRBD2 aligns across 7 bases. Germline-derived CDR1 and CDR2 are SNHLY and FYNNEI. There are 16 residues in the CDR3. The V and J ends lost 8 bases and 2 bases, in that order; junction bases with no gene match: 11. CDR3 coding DNA: TGTGCCAGCCTGGGGGAGGGAGACCACAACACCGGGGAGCTGTTTTTT. Translation gives CASLGEGDHNTGELFF.

The CDR3 loop reads CASSFPTQFF. The CDR3 DNA reads as TGTGCCAGCAGTTTTCCAACGCAGTTCTTC. The chain links TRBV27 to TRBJ2-1, with D unresolved. The CDR3 length is 10 residues. Germline CDR1 and CDR2: MNHEY and SMNVEV (reference sequence). V was trimmed by 3 bases and J by 12 bases, leaving 6 bases between them.

The chain links TRBV4-1 to TRBJ1-4; D ambiguous. This CDR3 spans 15 amino acids. CDR1 MGHRA and CDR2 YSYEKL come from the germline V gene. Trimming shortened V by 1 base and J by 4 bases, and 10 bases separated the two germline ends. The CDR3: CASSQARVYNEKLFF. In DNA, the CDR3 is TGCGCCAGCAGCCAAGCCCGAGTCTATAATGAAAAACTGTTTTTT.

The V call is TRBV2, the J call TRBJ2-1; TRBD2 might be the D (5 bases). V was shortened by 6 bases and J by 3 bases, with 15 bases between the two germline ends. Germline CDR1 is SNHLY and CDR2 is FYNNEI. The CDR3 has 15 amino acids. CDR3 sequence reads: CASRKRESGYNEQFF. CDR3 sequence (DNA): TGTGCCAGCAGAAAAAGGGAGTCGGGCTACAATGAGCAGTTCTTC.

The V and J genes are TRBV27 and TRBJ2-5; D remains ambiguous. Deletions cut 6 bases from V and 4 bases from J, with 12 bases between. In germline, CDR1 is MNHEY, CDR2 SMNVEV (reference sequence). This CDR3 contains 13 residues. CDR3 loop: CASRPDNGETQYF. For the CDR3, the DNA is TGTGCCAGCAGGCCCGACAACGGAGAGACCCAGTACTTC.

The gene calls are TRBV19 and TRBJ1-2; D ambiguous. The CDR3 sequence is 15 residues long. The V and J ends lost 5 bases and 2 bases respectively, with 15 bases between them. Germline CDR1 LNHDA, CDR2 SQIVND (reference sequence). The CDR3 DNA sequence: TGTGCCAGTAGTCCGGCCCTCAGAGGGAACTATGGCTACACCTTC. Protein: CASSPALRGNYGYTF.

This clone was observed once. The chain joins TRBV7-2 to TRBJ2-1, with 9 bases matching TRBD2. Germline V gene data show CDR1 as SGHTA and CDR2 as FQGNSA. The CDR3 spans 18 residues. The J segment lost 8 bases and the V segment lost 4 bases, leaving 18 bases of the junction unmatched. This CDR3 is CASSSRELAGLANYEQFF. Here the CDR3 DNA reads TGTGCCAGCAGCTCCAGAGAACTAGCGGGTCTGGCCAATTATGAGCAGTTCTTC. Variable domain in full (rest from reference TRBV7-2 and TRBJ2-1): GAGVSQSPSNKVTEKGKDVELRCDPISGHTALYWYRQSLGQGLEFLIYFQGNSAPDKSGLPSDRFSAERTGGSVSTLTIQRTQQEDSAVYLCASSSRELAGLANYEQFFGPGTRLTVL.

This chain links TRBV27 with TRBJ1-5; D is undetermined. Deletions cut 0 bases from V and 6 bases from J, with 9 bases between. CDR1 is MNHEY and CDR2 is SMNVEV in the germline V gene (reference sequence). This CDR3 contains 14 residues. DNA for the CDR3: TGTGCCAGCAGTTTATCGAGTCAAACTCAGCCCCAGCATTTT. Its translation is CASSLSSQTQPQHF.

This clone has more than one count but fewer than ten. CDR3 loop: CASSRGTSSTDTQYF. The CDR3 DNA reads TGTGCCAGCAGTCGGGGAACGAGCAGCACAGATACGCAGTATTTT. This chain connects TRBV6-1 to TRBJ2-3; perhaps TRBD2 as D (5 bases). The V gene's germline CDR1 is MNHNS and CDR2 SASEGT. The CDR3 consists of 15 residues. The V gene lost 5 bases and the J gene lost 0 bases, with 12 bases spanning the gap.

For this clone: Other DNA sequences in the sample encode the same CDR3. CDR3 in amino acids: CASSLGGPGELFF. The CDR3 DNA is TGTGCCAGCAGTCTGGGAGGGCCCGGGGAGCTGTTTTTT. The genes are TRBV27 and TRBJ2-2; 7 bases match TRBD2. The J segment lost 6 bases and the V segment lost 5 bases, leaving 3 bases of the junction unmatched. The CDR3 spans 13 residues. The germline gives CDR1 MNHEY, CDR2 SMNVEV (reference sequence).

This chain links TRBV4-1 with TRBJ1-1; 9 positions agree with TRBD1. CDR3 length: 15 residues. V was clipped by 6 bases and J by 0 bases; unmatched bases: 5. Germline CDR1 is MGHRA and CDR2 is YSYEKL. For the CDR3, the DNA is TGCGCCAGCAGACAGGGGGCAGCGGTGAACACTGAAGCTTTCTTT. Its protein product is CASRQGAAVNTEAFF.

The chain combines TRBV28 with TRBJ2-5; 7 bases align to TRBD2. The V gene end was trimmed by 2 bases and the J gene end by 5 bases; junction bases not matched to a gene: 11. The CDR3 is 16 amino acids. Looked up from germline, CDR1 is MDHEN and CDR2 is SYDVKM. This chain's CDR3 is CASSLRPQRGGETQYF. In nucleotides, the CDR3 is TGTGCCAGCAGTTTAAGGCCCCAGCGGGGAGGGGAGACCCAGTACTTC. Using reference TRBV28 and TRBJ2-5 for the parts outside the CDR3, the full variable domain is DVKVTQSSRYLVKRTGEKVFLECVQDMDHENMFWYRQDPGLGLRLIYFSYDVKMKEKGDIPEGYSVSREKKERFSLILESASTNQTSMYLCASSLRPQRGGETQYFGPGTRLLVL.

A single count supports this clone. The genes are TRBV19 and TRBJ1-5; D is perhaps TRBD1 (6 bases). The germline V gene has CDR1 LNHDA and CDR2 SQIVND (reference sequence). The V end lost 3 bases, the J end lost 0 bases, and 15 bases lay between the germline ends. The CDR3 runs to 17 residues. This chain's CDR3 is CASSMSRTDYSNQPQHF. CDR3 nucleotides: TGTGCCAGTAGTATGTCCCGGACAGACTATAGCAATCAGCCCCAGCATTTT.

The chain joins TRBV5-1 to TRBJ2-1; 10 bases map to TRBD2. The V and J ends lost 0 bases and 8 bases, in that order; junction bases with no gene match: 17. The germline gives CDR1 SGHRS, CDR2 YFSETQ. The CDR3 has 19 residues. The CDR3: CASSLGIASGSANSDEQFF. Written as DNA, the CDR3 is TGCGCCAGCAGCTTGGGGATTGCTAGCGGGAGTGCTAATAGCGATGAGCAGTTCTTC.

In this sample, this clone turned up once. This rearrangement joins TRBV27 to TRBJ2-5, with 13 bases aligning to TRBD2. CDR1 and CDR2 from the germline V gene are MNHEY and SMNVEV (reference sequence). Trimming cost V 0 bases and J 5 bases; bases outside gene matches: 9. The CDR3 extends over 18 amino acids. CDR3 loop: CASSLSTSGRAIWETQYF. Here the CDR3 DNA reads TGTGCCAGCAGTTTATCTACTAGCGGGAGGGCCATCTGGGAGACCCAGTACTTC.

The chain joins TRBV12-5 to TRBJ2-1; D uncertain. The CDR3 is 14 residues long. Germline values: CDR1 LGHNT, CDR2 FRNRAP. With 0 bases removed from V and 10 bases from J, the gap between germline ends came to 13 bases. The CDR3 sequence: CASGLVISPEEQFF. In nucleotides, the CDR3 is TGTGCTAGTGGTTTGGTCATCTCCCCGGAGGAGCAGTTCTTC.

The chain is built from TRBV5-4 and TRBJ2-1, with a weak D call TRBD2 (6 bases). The CDR3 consists of 15 residues. In germline, CDR1 is SGHNT, CDR2 YYREEE (reference sequence). Trimming removed 1 base from V and 4 bases from J, with 12 bases in between. In DNA, the CDR3 is TGTGCCAGCAGCTTGCCTAGCCGGGGGTACAATGAGCAGTTCTTC. Encoded protein: CASSLPSRGYNEQFF.

The chain uses TRBV4-1 and TRBJ1-2; TRBD1 matches 7 bases. Germline trimming cut 3 bases from V and 4 bases from J; bases unmatched to any gene: 11. There are 16 residues in the CDR3. Germline CDR1 MGHRA, CDR2 YSYEKL. CDR3 residues: CASSQSAGRTGYGYTF. In DNA form, the CDR3 reads TGCGCCAGCAGCCAGTCAGCCGGTAGGACAGGCTATGGCTACACCTTC.

The chain carries TRBV7-9 and TRBJ1-1; D gene ambiguous. The V end lost 4 bases, the J end lost 6 bases, and 12 bases lay between the germline ends. In germline, CDR1 is SEHNR, CDR2 FQNEAQ (reference sequence). There are 13 residues in the CDR3. CDR3 amino acids: CASSSVVGAEAFF. As DNA, the CDR3 is TGTGCCAGCAGCTCGGTAGTAGGCGCTGAAGCTTTCTTT. The complete variable domain, with remaining parts taken from reference TRBV7-9 and TRBJ1-1, reads DTGVSQNPRHKITKRGQNVTFRCDPISEHNRLYWYRQTLGQGPEFLTYFQNEAQLEKSRLLSDRFSAERPKGSFSTLEIQRTEQGDSAMYLCASSSVVGAEAFFGQGTRLTVV.

The V gene is TRBV25-1, the J gene TRBJ2-7, with D hard to call. Germline loops: CDR1 MGHDK, CDR2 SYGVNS. The CDR3 loop spans 11 amino acids. The ends were cut back, 1 base at V and 7 bases at J, with 5 bases in the middle. CDR3 loop: CASSESTEQYF. The CDR3 bases are TGTGCCAGCAGTGAATCGACTGAGCAGTACTTC.

This clone was picked up one time. The CDR3 here is CASSLYRDRVAEAFF. CDR3 nucleotide sequence: TGTGCCAGCAGCCTTTACCGGGACAGGGTGGCTGAAGCTTTCTTT. This rearrangement joins TRBV14 to TRBJ1-1; 9 nucleotides agree with TRBD1. From germline, CDR1 is SGHDN and CDR2 FVKESK. V trimming: 4 bases; J trimming: 6 bases; junction bases outside the gene matches: 9. The CDR3 is 15 residues long.

The chain recombines TRBV30 with TRBJ1-5; 9 nucleotides line up with TRBD1. Germline CDR1 GTSNPN, CDR2 SVGIG (reference sequence). Germline trimming cut 3 bases from V and 10 bases from J; bases unmatched to any gene: 10. This CDR3 is built from 14 residues. In nucleotides, the CDR3 is TGTGCCTGGAGCGGCGGGACAGGGAGATCCCCCCAGCATTTT. It encodes CAWSGGTGRSPQHF.

The chain recombines TRBV28 with TRBJ2-2; D is uncertain. Trimming pared 6 bases from V and 4 bases from J, leaving 21 bases between. Germline-derived CDR1 and CDR2 are MDHEN and SYDVKM. This CDR3 contains 17 residues. The CDR3 nucleotides read TGTGCCAGCAGCTTAGTTGGCCGAGCCTATGTCACCGGGGAGCTGTTTTTT. Translated, it gives CASSLVGRAYVTGELFF.

The V gene is TRBV5-8, the J gene TRBJ1-1, with TRBD1 matching over 9 bases. V was pared by 4 bases and J by 3 bases, with 7 bases of the junction left unmatched. CDR1 SGHTS and CDR2 YDEGEE come from the germline V gene. CDR3 length: 15 amino acids. In nucleotides, the CDR3 is TGTGCCAGCAGCCAAAGGACAGGGGTTGACACTGAAGCTTTCTTT. Its protein product is CASSQRTGVDTEAFF. Supplemented by reference TRBV5-8 and TRBJ1-1, the full variable domain reads EAGVTQSPTHLIKTRGQQATLRCSPISGHTSVYWYQQALGLGLQFLLWYDEGEERNRGNFPPRFSGRQFPNYSSELNVNALELEDSALYLCASSQRTGVDTEAFFGQGTRLTVV.

This clone was found once. The chain is built from TRBV25-1 and TRBJ1-4; 10 bases align to TRBD1. With V trimmed by 5 bases and J by 7 bases, 10 bases remained unmatched. Looked up from germline, CDR1 is MGHDK and CDR2 is SYGVNS. The CDR3 covers 16 residues. This CDR3 reads CASSPLGRDRGEKLFF. The CDR3 DNA follows: TGTGCCAGCAGTCCTCTGGGTAGGGACAGGGGTGAAAAACTGTTTTTT.

This clone has a single count. This sequence joins TRBV9 and TRBJ1-2; weak D call: TRBD1 (5 bases). Trimming took off 4 bases at V and 7 bases at J, with 11 bases between the two ends. The CDR3 is 12 residues long. The germline V gene has CDR1 SGDLS and CDR2 YYNGEE. The CDR3 DNA reads as TGTGCCAGCAGCCCCCGGGGGGGTGGCTACACCTTC. Translation: CASSPRGGGYTF.

J is TRBJ1-5 and V is TRBV30; D possibly corresponds to TRBD1 (5 bases). Germline CDR1 is GTSNPN and CDR2 is SVGIG (reference sequence). The V end was cut by 0 bases, the J end by 5 bases, with 14 bases between. The CDR3 extends over 15 amino acids. The CDR3 nucleotides are TGTGCCTGGAGTGTAAAGGCGACAGACGATCAGCCCCAGCATTTT. It codes for CAWSVKATDDQPQHF.